The 10 T cell receptor beta chains listed next were all sequenced from one sample in a study of T cells in Graves' hyperthyroidism and ophthalmopathy. Researchers took RNA transcripts and amplified the TCR beta CDR3 regions from them. An initial round of RT-PCR targeting the TCR CDR3 relied on the HTBI primer set. Each CDR3 protein is one row after TCRdb ran MiXCR on the multiplex PCR reads. This sample has about 560,000 distinct CDR3 sequences; around 13% occur once, and the top ten carry over 11%. Sequencing input: blood. These receptors were taken from a woman between 40 and 55 years old with Graves' hyperthyroidism.

V gene TRBV28 combines with J gene TRBJ1-1; 11 nucleotides agree with TRBD1. The junction had 7 bases not matched to a gene; V was cut back by 1 base and J by 0 bases. This CDR3 contains 18 residues. CDR1 MDHEN and CDR2 SYDVKM come from the germline V gene. The CDR3 reads CASSLFTGTGGLNTEAFF. The CDR3 DNA sequence: TGTGCCAGCAGTTTATTTACCGGGACAGGGGGATTGAACACTGAAGCTTTCTTT.

This clonotype has a count of ten or more. The chain employs TRBV3-1 and TRBJ2-1; the D is unclear. From germline, CDR1 is LGHDT and CDR2 YNNKEL (reference sequence). Deletions cut 3 bases from V and 5 bases from J, with 17 bases between. This CDR3 has 16 residues. The chain's CDR3 is CASSQTPIGFNNEQFF. The CDR3 nucleotides read TGTGCCAGCAGCCAGACGCCAATTGGGTTCAACAATGAGCAGTTCTTC.

The rearrangement links TRBV2 to TRBJ2-7; D is ambiguous. V shed 4 bases and J shed 2 bases, with 18 bases lying between them. Germline V gene data show CDR1 as SNHLY and CDR2 as FYNNEI. This CDR3 is 16 amino acids long. CDR3 region: CASSVPNARVTYEQYF. The CDR3 coding sequence is TGTGCCAGCAGTGTACCAAATGCAAGGGTCACCTACGAGCAGTACTTC. Variable domain in full (rest from reference TRBV2 and TRBJ2-7): EPEVTQTPSHQVTQMGQEVILRCVPISNHLYFYWYRQILGQKVEFLVSFYNNEISEKSEIFDDQFSVERPDGSNFTLKIRSTKLEDSAMYFCASSVPNARVTYEQYFGPGTRLTVT.

This clonotype was seen repeatedly, ten times or more. The junction and the germline gene differ at one end; a read error may be behind it. CDR3: CASSTDSYEQYF. The CDR3 coding sequence is TGTGCCAGCAGTACAGACTCCTACGAGCAGTACTTC. The V and J genes are TRBV5-1 and TRBJ2-7; D is ambiguous. The CDR3 extends over 12 amino acids. Germline V gene lookup returns CDR1 SGHRS and CDR2 YFSETQ.

As regards this clonotype: A read error is possible here, since a much larger clone lies one base away. This rearrangement joins TRBV28 to TRBJ2-6; D is unresolved. This CDR3 has 16 residues. Trimming cost V 3 bases and J 0 bases, with 9 bases left between them. The germline gives CDR1 MDHEN, CDR2 SYDVKM. DNA of the CDR3: TGTGCCAGCAGTTTTGACGGATACTCTGGGGCCAACGTCCTGACTTTC. This translates into CASSFDGYSGANVLTF.

J is TRBJ2-1 and V is TRBV29-1; no reliable D call. The DNA matches TRBJ2-7 better at its end, which makes the J call doubtful. This CDR3 is 15 amino acids long. CDR1 is SQVTM and CDR2 is ANQGSEA in the germline V gene. CDR3 region: CSVVLVAFSYNEQYF. The CDR3 DNA reads as TGCAGCGTTGTATTAGTGGCATTCTCCTACAATGAGCAGTACTTC.

The J gene is TRBJ2-2, the V gene TRBV6-2 or TRBV6-3; maybe TRBD2 (5 bases). The V end lost 8 bases, the J end lost 6 bases, and 13 bases lay between the germline ends. The germline gives CDR1 MNHEY, CDR2 SVGEGT. This CDR3 is 13 amino acids long. CDR3: CASSGGYPGELFF. The DNA for the CDR3 is TGTGCCAGCTCGGGCGGGTACCCCGGGGAGCTGTTTTTT.

The V and J genes are TRBV5-1 and TRBJ2-3, with unresolved D. The CDR3 spans 15 residues. V was trimmed by 6 bases and J by 0 bases, leaving 14 bases between them. CDR1 SGHRS and CDR2 YFSETQ come from the germline V gene. CDR3 nucleotides: TGCGCCAGCACCCCCTTCTATGCAAGCACAGATACGCAGTATTTT. Translated: CASTPFYASTDTQYF.

This clonotype came up many times. J is TRBJ2-7 and V is TRBV30, with D perhaps given as TRBD1 or TRBD2 (5 bases each). Trimming took 5 bases from V and 6 from J, leaving 17 bases between them. The CDR3 is 13 amino acids. Germline V gene lookup returns CDR1 GTSNPN and CDR2 SVGIG (reference sequence). The CDR3 sequence is CAWAGEGRFEQYF. The DNA of the CDR3 is TGTGCCTGGGCCGGCGAGGGACGGTTCGAGCAGTACTTC.

The V call is TRBV7-2, the J call TRBJ2-3, with D possibly TRBD1 on 6 matching bases. This CDR3 spans 15 amino acids. CDR1 and CDR2 from the germline V gene are SGHTA and FQGNSA. Trimming pared 5 bases from V and 1 base from J, leaving 13 bases between. The CDR3 reads CASSHGAGGTDTQYF. The CDR3 DNA is TGTGCCAGCAGCCACGGGGCAGGGGGCACAGATACGCAGTATTTT.